A selection of T cell receptor beta chains follows, all from one sample in a study of CD8+ T cells in alopecia areata. Some clones are missing from TCRdb's copy, which holds only in-frame ones; the method was immunoSEQ multiplex PCR. The sample lists 90,000 to 120,000 clones; 50% to 60% were seen once. Sequenced: NKG2D-low CD8+ T cells sorted from blood. All receptors derive from a human donor with alopecia areata. Both conserved end residues are part of each CDR3. The D gene is left open where the match is weak. The size entry is marked missing in some rows and otherwise reads once, few, many or a size class.

TRBV14,.,TRBJ2-3,.,14,TGTGCCAGCAGCCAGGGCAGGCACACAGATACGCAGTATTTT,CASSQGRHTDTQYF
TRBV7-9,once,TRBJ1-1,.,11,TGTGCCAGCAGCTCCAACACTGAAGCTTTCTTT,CASSSNTEAFF
TRBV30,.,TRBJ2-1,TRBD2,14,TGTGCCTGGAGTGCGGGACTAGGGGGCAATGAGCAGTTCTTC,CAWSAGLGGNEQFF
TRBV27,.,TRBJ2-7,.,15,TGTGCCAGCCACCTTACCGGGACCCCTGGTTACGAGCAGTACTTC,CASHLTGTPGYEQYF
TRBV4-1,once,TRBJ1-3,.,19,TGCGCCAGCAGCCAAGGGTACCATATAAAGAGGTCTTATGGAAACACCATATATTTT,CASSQGYHIKRSYGNTIYF
TRBV5-6,.,TRBJ2-3,.,16,TGTGCCAGCAGCACACAACTAGCAGAGAACCCAGATACGCAGTATTTT,CASSTQLAENPDTQYF
TRBV2,.,TRBJ2-5,.,14,TGTGCCAGCAGCACGGGACAAGTCGAAGAGACCCAGTACTTC,CASSTGQVEETQYF
TRBV9,few,TRBJ2-3,TRBD2,17,TGTGCCAGCAGCATCAGAGGGCTAGCGGGCCGCACAGATACGCAGTATTTT,CASSIRGLAGRTDTQYF
TRBV4-2,.,TRBJ2-2,TRBD2,15,TGTGCCAGCAGCCAAGAAACGCGGGAGAGCGGGGAGCTGTTTTTT,CASSQETRESGELFF
TRBV15,.,TRBJ2-1,TRBD2,16,TGTGCCACCAGCAGAGCGGGACTAGGGGGGGGCAATGAGCAGTTCTTC,CATSRAGLGGGNEQFF
TRBV5-6,.,TRBJ1-1,.,12,TGTGCCAGCAGCTTCGGGGGCACTGAAGCTTTCTTT,CASSFGGTEAFF
TRBV5-1,.,TRBJ1-2,TRBD1,16,TGCGCCAGCAGCTCCAGGACAGGGGGCGTTAACTATGGCTACACCTTC,CASSSRTGGVNYGYTF
TRBV11-3,.,TRBJ2-2,.,15,TGTGCCAGCAGCTTAGCAAGGGACGGGACCGGGGAGCTGTTTTTT,CASSLARDGTGELFF
TRBV2,few,TRBJ2-3,.,17,TGTGCCAGCAGTGAAGGAGTCTTAGACTCAATCACAGATACGCAGTATTTT,CASSEGVLDSITDTQYF
TRBV28,.,TRBJ2-6,.,15,TGTGCCAGCGGGGACGTCCAATCTGGGGCCAACGTCCTGACTTTC,CASGDVQSGANVLTF
TRBV23-1,.,TRBJ2-1,.,13,TGCGCCAGTGACCACTCGATCCACAATGAGCAGTTCTTC,CASDHSIHNEQFF
TRBV5-1,.,TRBJ2-1,.,18,TGCGCCAGCAGCTGGCCGAATCAAGACTCGACTGTCGACAATGAGCAGTTCTTC,CASSWPNQDSTVDNEQFF
TRBV27,once,TRBJ2-1,.,18,TGTGCCAGCAGTTTAAAAGTACTAGCACCCTTCTCCTACAATGAGCAGTTCTTC,CASSLKVLAPFSYNEQFF
TRBV19,.,TRBJ2-5,.,13,TGTGCCAGTAGTATAGTACCGGCGGAGACCCAGTACTTC,CASSIVPAETQYF
TRBV19,few,TRBJ2-1,.,12,TGTGCCAGTAGTCAACAGGGCAATGAGCAGTTCTTC,CASSQQGNEQFF
TRBV14,.,TRBJ1-2,.,13,TGTGCCAGCAGCCGGACGGCTAACTATGGCTACACCTTC,CASSRTANYGYTF
TRBV2,.,TRBJ2-5,.,16,TGTGCCAGCATAGACACCAGCTCTGGCGTTGGAGAGACCCAGTACTTC,CASIDTSSGVGETQYF
TRBV7-8,few,TRBJ2-1,.,15,TGTGCCAGCAGCCCTACCCGAAGCTCCTACAATGAGCAGTTCTTC,CASSPTRSSYNEQFF
TRBV27,.,TRBJ2-7,.,14,TGTGCCAGCAGTTTATCGGCGGGGCTACCCGAGCAGTACTTC,CASSLSAGLPEQYF
TRBV5-1,.,TRBJ2-7,.,12,TGCGCCAGCAGCGGAGTTACTTACGAGCAGTACTTC,CASSGVTYEQYF
TRBV1,.,TRBJ2-1,.,17,TGCACCAGCAGCCCCCACTCCGGAGCGGGAGATTTCGGTGAGCAGTTCTTC,CTSSPHSGAGDFGEQFF
TRBV19,few,TRBJ1-1,TRBD1,13,TGTGCCAGTAGTCTACAGGGGACCACTGAAGCTTTCTTT,CASSLQGTTEAFF
TRBV27,.,TRBJ1-2,.,14,TGTGCCAGCAGTCAGGATCGAACTAACTATGGCTACACCTTC,CASSQDRTNYGYTF
TRBV2,.,TRBJ2-1,.,10,TGTGCCAGCAGTGATGTTGAGCAGTTCTTC,CASSDVEQFF
TRBV27,once,TRBJ2-7,TRBD2,16,TGTGCCAGCAGTTTAAGGCCCAGCGGGGGAATGTACGAGCAGTACTTC,CASSLRPSGGMYEQYF